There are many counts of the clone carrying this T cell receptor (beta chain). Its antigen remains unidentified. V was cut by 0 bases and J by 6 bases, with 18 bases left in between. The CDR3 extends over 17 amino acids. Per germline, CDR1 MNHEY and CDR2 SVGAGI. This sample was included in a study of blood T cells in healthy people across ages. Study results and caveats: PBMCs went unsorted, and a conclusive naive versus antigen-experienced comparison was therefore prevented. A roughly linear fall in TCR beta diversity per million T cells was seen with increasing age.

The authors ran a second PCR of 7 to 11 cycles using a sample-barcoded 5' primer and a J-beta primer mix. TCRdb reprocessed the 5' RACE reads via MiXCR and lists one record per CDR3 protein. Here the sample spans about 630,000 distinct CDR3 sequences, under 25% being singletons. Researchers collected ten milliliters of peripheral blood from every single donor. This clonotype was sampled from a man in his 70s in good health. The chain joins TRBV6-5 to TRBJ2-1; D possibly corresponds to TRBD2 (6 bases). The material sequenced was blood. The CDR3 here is CASSYSTGRDSLNEQFF. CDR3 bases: TGTGCCAGCAGTTACTCGACCGGGCGGGATTCCCTCAATGAGCAGTTCTTC.